The 15 T cell receptor beta chains listed next were all sequenced from one sample in a study of T-cell reconstitution after alpha-beta-depleted transplantation in children (dated by TCRdb to 2016 to 2017). The library was generated by PCR. Sequencing was carried out with an Illumina HiSeq 2500. Molecular barcoding was employed in the preparation of TCR libraries, with unique molecular identifiers being used to normalize TCRbeta repertoire quantification. TCRdb reworked the public reads: Q25 trimming with fastp, MiXCR clone assembly, productive beta chains retained. When rows share a CDR3 protein, they turn into one entry using the most common DNA and genes. The sample records about 540,000 distinct CDR3 sequences, 15% to 20% of which are singletons. In total, the top ten clones hold 3.3% of the sample. The input for sequencing was PBMCs from the stem cell graft donor, taken from the stem cell graft. All receptors derive from a human donor who donated a stem cell graft to a child with acute lymphoblastic leukemia.

There are a few counts of this clonotype. The chain uses TRBV6-2 or TRBV6-3 and TRBJ2-7; D possibly corresponds to TRBD1 (5 bases). CDR1 is MNHEY, CDR2 SVGEGT, per germline. The CDR3 is 13 residues long. The V gene lost 2 bases and the J gene lost 3 bases, with 8 bases spanning the gap. The CDR3 DNA sequence: TGTGCCAGCAGTTACAGGGGTTTCTACGAGCAGTACTTC. Amino acids: CASSYRGFYEQYF.

This clonotype was counted a few times. This sequence joins TRBV6-1 and TRBJ1-5; possible D gene TRBD1, 6 bases. Germline V gene lookup returns CDR1 MNHNS and CDR2 SASEGT. The CDR3 consists of 15 residues. V was cut by 5 bases and J by 5 bases, with 16 bases left in between. The CDR3 spells CASSPHQGFDQPQHF. CDR3 bases: TGTGCCAGCAGTCCACATCAGGGGTTCGATCAGCCCCAGCATTTT.

The chain carries TRBV7-3 and TRBJ2-1, with TRBD2 as a possible D gene (6 bases). CDR3 length: 16 amino acids. Germline CDR1 and CDR2: SGHTA and FQGTGA. Trimming cost V 4 bases and J 8 bases, with 21 bases left between them. CDR3 in amino acids: CASSSGAGPGVYEQFF. The CDR3, as DNA: TGTGCCAGCAGCTCAGGCGCGGGACCGGGAGTGTATGAGCAGTTCTTC.

This clonotype was seen a handful of times. The chain links TRBV12-3 or TRBV12-4 to TRBJ2-4; either TRBD1 or TRBD2 may supply D (5 bases each). The CDR3 loop spans 17 amino acids. V was shortened by 5 bases and J by 0 bases, with 17 bases between the two germline ends. This CDR3 reads CASSPTLSGLAKNIQYF. In DNA form, the CDR3 reads TGTGCCAGCAGTCCCACTCTATCGGGGCTAGCCAAAAACATTCAGTACTTC.

This clonotype turned up a few times. J is TRBJ1-1 and V is TRBV11-1; D might be TRBD1 (5 bases). This CDR3 is 14 amino acids long. Germline CDR1 and CDR2: SGHAT and FQDESV (reference sequence). The V and J ends lost 2 bases and 4 bases respectively, with 11 bases between them. The CDR3, as DNA: TGTGCCAGCAGCTTACAGGGAGTTTTCACTGAAGCTTTCTTT. Its translation is CASSLQGVFTEAFF.

The chain is built from TRBV4-2 and TRBJ2-1, with D perhaps matching TRBD1 (6 bases). Deletions cut 5 bases from V and 6 bases from J, with 11 bases between. The CDR3 is 13 amino acids. Germline-derived CDR1 and CDR2 are LGHNA and YNFKEQ. This CDR3 is CASSSRGSNEQFF. In nucleotides, the CDR3 is TGTGCCAGCAGCTCGAGGGGGTCCAATGAGCAGTTCTTC.

The sample holds many counts of this clonotype. The chain uses TRBV29-1 and TRBJ1-5; D is perhaps TRBD1 (5 bases). Germline loops: CDR1 SQVTM, CDR2 ANQGSEA. Trimming removed 6 bases from V and 2 bases from J, with 8 bases in between. The CDR3 sequence is 12 residues long. CDR3 sequence reads: CSVGGGNQPQHF. The CDR3 coding sequence is TGCAGCGTGGGAGGGGGCAATCAGCCCCAGCATTTT.

V is TRBV9 and J is TRBJ2-7, with D perhaps TRBD1 (6 bases). This CDR3 comprises 16 residues. CDR1 is SGDLS, CDR2 YYNGEE, per germline. With 5 bases removed from V and 1 base from J, the gap between germline ends came to 19 bases. CDR3 protein: CASSPHPQGSSYEQYF. The CDR3 region has the DNA TGTGCCAGCAGTCCACACCCACAGGGTTCATCCTACGAGCAGTACTTC.

This rearrangement joins TRBV15 to TRBJ2-7; D not resolved. V was pared by 0 bases and J by 6 bases, with 9 bases between. This CDR3 spans 13 amino acids. From germline, CDR1 is LNHNV and CDR2 YYDKDF (reference sequence). The CDR3 DNA is TGTGCCACCAGCAGAGATAGCCAGCCCGAGCAGTACTTC. Translation: CATSRDSQPEQYF.

This clonotype was found a few times. The V call is TRBV19, the J call TRBJ2-7; TRBD2 aligns across 9 bases. This CDR3 contains 15 residues. Per germline, CDR1 LNHDA and CDR2 SQIVND (reference sequence). The junction had 8 bases not matched to a gene; V was cut back by 5 bases and J by 3 bases. For the CDR3, the DNA is TGTGCCAGTAGTCCCTGGAGCGGGAGGTTCTACGAGCAGTACTTC. Its protein is CASSPWSGRFYEQYF.

Only a few counts were recorded for this clonotype. The J gene is TRBJ2-7, the V gene TRBV5-1, with D unclear. This CDR3 is 15 amino acids long. V lost 1 base and J lost 3, with 14 bases in between. CDR1 is SGHRS and CDR2 is YFSETQ in the germline V gene. CDR3 region: CASSLTLLPFYEQYF. In nucleotides, the CDR3 is TGCGCCAGCAGCTTGACCCTACTACCGTTCTACGAGCAGTACTTC.

The V and J genes are TRBV7-2 and TRBJ2-7; D is possibly TRBD1 (5 bases). CDR3 length: 15 amino acids. Germline-derived CDR1 and CDR2 are SGHTA and FQGNSA. V was clipped by 1 base and J by 4 bases, with 14 bases between them. The DNA for the CDR3 is TGTGCCAGCAGCTTAGATGGGGCAGGGATTTACGAGCAGTACTTC. Translation: CASSLDGAGIYEQYF.

This chain connects TRBV15 to TRBJ2-3; D remains ambiguous. V gave up 5 bases and J gave up 1 base, with 10 bases separating them. The germline V gene encodes CDR1 LNHNV and CDR2 YYDKDF (reference sequence). The CDR3 runs 14 residues. In nucleotides, the CDR3 is TGTGCCACCAGCGATAGAACAGGCACAGATACGCAGTATTTT. This gives the protein CATSDRTGTDTQYF. The full variable domain, with the rest looked up from reference TRBV15 and TRBJ2-3, is DAMVIQNPRYQVTQFGKPVTLSCSQTLNHNVMYWYQQKSSQAPKLLFHYYDKDFNNEADTPDNFQSRRPNTSFCFLDIRSPGLGDTAMYLCATSDRTGTDTQYFGPGTRLTVL.

The chain uses TRBV7-9 and TRBJ2-1; D is undetermined. V lost 1 base to trimming and J lost 1 base, with 14 bases between them. The CDR3 sequence is 17 residues long. Germline CDR1 and CDR2: SEHNR and FQNEAQ (reference sequence). The CDR3 here is CASSLDGLGMSYNEQFF. Written as DNA, the CDR3 is TGTGCCAGCAGCTTAGATGGTCTGGGGATGTCCTACAATGAGCAGTTCTTC.

Only a few counts were recorded for this clonotype. The chain recombines TRBV12-3 or TRBV12-4 with TRBJ2-7; 10 positions agree with TRBD1. The length of the CDR3 is 14 residues. V dropped 6 bases and J dropped 7; count of bases not matched to a gene: 9. CDR3 nucleotide sequence: TGTGCCAGCAGGCGGGACAGGGGAGGAAGGGAGCAGTACTTC. This sequence encodes CASRRDRGGREQYF.